This T cell receptor (beta chain) was identified during a study of regulatory T cells in long-lasting Graves disease. Study outcomes and limitations: There was favoring of TRBV28, TRBJ1-2 and TRBJ2-5 in persistent disease. Sampling was limited to peripheral blood rather than thyroid tissue.

Ten or more counts support this clonotype. Its antigen remains unknown. Germline CDR1 SNHLY, CDR2 FYNNEI. The CDR3 is 13 residues long. Trimming stripped 4 bases from V and 4 bases from J, with 10 bases between. Time point defined: newly diagnosed GD, antithyroid drugs for less than 3 months. Construction of the TCR library relied on RNA isolated from PBMCs. CDR3 regions were amplified by Arm-PCR using iRepertoire HTBI primers to build TCR beta libraries. TCRdb analysed the multiplex PCR reads with MiXCR anew, one entry per CDR3 protein. Of just over 600,000 distinct CDR3 sequences listed, roughly 15% are singletons. These same records also appear under a second study, on T cells in Graves' hyperthyroidism and ophthalmopathy. That source reports: TCR CDR3 regions were first amplified by RT-PCR with HTBI primers.

Sequenced material: peripheral blood mononuclear cells (PBMCs), taken at new diagnosis, from a patient treated with antithyroid drugs. This TCR came from a woman in her 30s with Graves disease. This chain uses TRBV2 with TRBJ1-2, with D unresolved. The chain's CDR3 is CASSADVGYGYTF. CDR3 DNA sequence: TGTGCCAGCAGTGCGGACGTAGGCTATGGCTACACCTTC.